This TCR beta chain was observed in a study of blood T cell repertoires in COVID-19. Study-wide background: Nucleic acid was either cDNA or gDNA, and it came from T cells, B-cell-depleted T cells, or PBMCs.

V was trimmed by 6 bases and J by 15 bases, leaving 21 bases between them. The CDR3 has 13 residues. In germline, CDR1 is MDHEN, CDR2 SYDVKM. The study drew participants aged about 18 to 95 years from roughly 25 US areas. Cohorts were based on clinical histories the participants reported. Original handling: Reference gene primer amplification in the assay estimated nucleated cell counts. Profiled with immunoSEQ multiplex PCR; TCRdb holds only in-frame clones, not every one. That table supplies the V and J calls and clone size; D and trimming were determined from the DNA. This sample has a few hundred thousand clones, with 80% to 90% found just once.

The TCR originated in a man younger than 45 with acute COVID-19. The sequenced material came from PBMCs or T cells enriched from blood (not recorded which). The genes are TRBV28 and TRBJ2-4; tentatively, D is TRBD1 (6 bases). The CDR3 loop reads CASSLGAASKGYF. CDR3 in DNA: TGTGCCAGCAGCCTGGGGGCAGCCAGTAAAGGGTACTTC.